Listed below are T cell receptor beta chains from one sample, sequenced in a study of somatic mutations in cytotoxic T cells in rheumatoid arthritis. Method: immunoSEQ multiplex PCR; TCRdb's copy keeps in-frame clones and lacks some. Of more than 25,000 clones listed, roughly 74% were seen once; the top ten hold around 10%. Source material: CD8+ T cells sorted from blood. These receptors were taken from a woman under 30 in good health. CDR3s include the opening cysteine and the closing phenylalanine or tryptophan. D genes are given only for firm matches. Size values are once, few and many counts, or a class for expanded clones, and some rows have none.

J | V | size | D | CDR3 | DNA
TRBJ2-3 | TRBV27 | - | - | CASTQMGSTDTQYF | TGTGCCAGCACCCAAATGGGGAGCACAGATACGCAGTATTTT
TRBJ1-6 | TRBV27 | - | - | CASRSGLINSPLHF | TGTGCCAGCAGATCCGGACTGATCAATTCACCCCTCCACTTT
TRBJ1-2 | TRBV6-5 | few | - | CASKGLDGYTF | TGTGCCAGCAAGGGGCTAGATGGCTACACCTTC
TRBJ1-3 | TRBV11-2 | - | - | CASSLSPYPIASSGNTIYF | TGTGCCAGCAGCTTATCCCCTTATCCGATCGCAAGCTCTGGAAACACCATATATTTT
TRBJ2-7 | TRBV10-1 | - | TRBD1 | CASSARTGGYEQYF | TGCGCCAGCAGTGCCCGGACAGGGGGATACGAGCAGTACTTC
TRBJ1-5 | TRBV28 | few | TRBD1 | CASRETGQQPQHF | TGTGCCAGCAGGGAGACAGGGCAGCAGCCCCAGCATTTT
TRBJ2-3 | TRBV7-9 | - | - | CASSLVTGPSTDTQYF | TGTGCCAGCAGCTTAGTCACCGGCCCTAGCACAGATACGCAGTATTTT
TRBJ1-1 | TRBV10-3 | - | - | CAISQAQNTEAFF | TGTGCCATCAGTCAGGCCCAGAACACTGAAGCTTTCTTT
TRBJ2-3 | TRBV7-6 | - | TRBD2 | CASSAGLAIDTQYF | TGTGCCAGCAGCGCGGGACTAGCAATAGATACGCAGTATTTT
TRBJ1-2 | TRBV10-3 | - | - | CATAGPVISTF | TGTGCCACCGCGGGGCCCGTTATTTCCACCTTC
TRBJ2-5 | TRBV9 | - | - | CASSVGTGQETQYF | TGTGCCAGCAGCGTAGGAACGGGCCAAGAGACCCAGTACTTC
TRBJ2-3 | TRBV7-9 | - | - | CASSFGLDTQYF | TGTGCCAGCAGCTTCGGTCTCGATACGCAGTATTTT
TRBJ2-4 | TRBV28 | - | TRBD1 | CASSRQGAIGYIQYF | TGTGCCAGCAGTAGACAGGGGGCTATAGGTTACATTCAGTACTTC
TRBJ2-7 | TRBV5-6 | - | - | CASSLDALYEQYF | TGTGCCAGCAGCTTGGACGCACTCTACGAGCAGTACTTC
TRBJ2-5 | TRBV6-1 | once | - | CASSSTGFSTGTQYF | TGTGCCAGCAGTAGCACGGGATTCTCGACGGGGACCCAGTACTTC
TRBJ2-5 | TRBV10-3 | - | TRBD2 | CAISDPTSGQETQYF | TGTGCCATCAGTGACCCGACTAGCGGCCAAGAGACCCAGTACTTC
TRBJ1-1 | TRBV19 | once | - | CASSKGAYTEAFF | TGTGCCAGCTCCAAAGGAGCTTACACTGAAGCTTTCTTT
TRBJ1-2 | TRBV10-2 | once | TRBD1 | CASSEPRTGFNYGYTF | TGCGCCAGCAGTGAGCCCCGGACAGGGTTTAACTATGGCTACACCTTC
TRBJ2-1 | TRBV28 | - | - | CASTGMSSYNEQFF | TGTGCCAGCACCGGGATGAGCTCCTACAATGAGCAGTTCTTC
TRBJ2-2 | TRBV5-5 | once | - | CASSLPSGTNTGELFF | TGTGCCAGCAGCTTGCCGTCCGGGACCAACACCGGGGAGCTGTTTTTT
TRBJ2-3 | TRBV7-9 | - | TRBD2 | CASSFLAGSTDTQYF | TGTGCCAGCAGCTTCCTAGCGGGATCGACAGATACGCAGTATTTT
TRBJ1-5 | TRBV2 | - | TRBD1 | CASRGDSYSNQPQHF | TGTGCCAGCAGAGGGGACAGTTATAGCAATCAGCCCCAGCATTTT
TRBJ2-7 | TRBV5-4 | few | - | CASSDGTSVPFF | TGTGCCAGCAGCGATGGGACCTCAGTGCCCTTTTTC
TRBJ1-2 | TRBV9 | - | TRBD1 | CASSSSGTGGVGDGYTF | TGTGCCAGCAGCTCTTCCGGGACAGGGGGCGTTGGGGATGGCTACACCTTC
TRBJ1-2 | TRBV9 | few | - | CASSVGGIYGYTF | TGTGCCAGCAGCGTCGGGGGGATCTATGGCTACACCTTC
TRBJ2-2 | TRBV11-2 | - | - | CASSPGGWSGELFF | TGTGCCAGCAGCCCAGGAGGGTGGTCCGGGGAGCTGTTTTTT
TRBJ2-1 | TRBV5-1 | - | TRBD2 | CASSYRLAGNEQFF | TGCGCCAGCAGCTACAGACTAGCGGGTAATGAGCAGTTCTTC
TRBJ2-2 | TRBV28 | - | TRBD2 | CASSPGLAGRLGTGELFF | TGTGCCAGCAGCCCGGGACTAGCGGGAAGGTTAGGTACCGGGGAGCTGTTTTTT
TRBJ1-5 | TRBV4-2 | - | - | CASSPTVGSNQPQHF | TGTGCCAGCAGCCCGACAGTGGGTAGCAATCAGCCCCAGCATTTT
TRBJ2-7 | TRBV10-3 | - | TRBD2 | CAIWEGTYEQYF | TGTGCCATCTGGGAGGGCACCTACGAGCAGTACTTC
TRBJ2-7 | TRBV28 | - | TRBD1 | CASTGLLYRDRGSHEQYF | TGTGCCAGCACCGGTCTACTATACCGGGACAGGGGTTCCCACGAGCAGTACTTC
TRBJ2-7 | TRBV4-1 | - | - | CASSQDQYPGSQVTYEQYF | TGCGCCAGCAGCCAAGATCAGTATCCAGGGTCACAGGTTACCTACGAGCAGTACTTC
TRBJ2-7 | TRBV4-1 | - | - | CASSQVDAGHYEQYF | TGCGCCAGCAGCCAAGTCGACGCGGGACACTACGAGCAGTACTTC
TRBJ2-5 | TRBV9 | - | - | CASSVGGYDQETQYF | TGTGCCAGCAGCGTTGGCGGGTACGATCAAGAGACCCAGTACTTC
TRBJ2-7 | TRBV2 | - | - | CASSGGASSEQYF | TGTGCCAGCAGTGGGGGGGCTTCCAGCGAGCAGTACTTC
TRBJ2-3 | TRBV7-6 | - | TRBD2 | CASSLGSRGVFTDTQYF | TGTGCCAGCAGCTTAGGGTCGCGGGGGGTTTTCACAGATACGCAGTATTTT
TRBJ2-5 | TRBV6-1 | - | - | CASSDTDTLYQETQYF | TGTGCCAGCAGTGACACGGACACCTTGTACCAAGAGACCCAGTACTTC
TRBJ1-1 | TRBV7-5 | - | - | CARGPRGQGTGRNTEAFF | TGTGCCAGAGGCCCTAGGGGACAGGGAACAGGTAGGAACACTGAAGCTTTCTTT
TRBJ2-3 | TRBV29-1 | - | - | CSVEGLMGGGGADTQYF | TGCAGCGTTGAGGGACTCATGGGGGGAGGGGGGGCAGATACGCAGTATTTT
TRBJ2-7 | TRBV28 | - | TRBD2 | CASSLSGLADNGAYEQYF | TGTGCCAGCAGTTTATCAGGACTAGCGGATAACGGGGCCTACGAGCAGTACTTC
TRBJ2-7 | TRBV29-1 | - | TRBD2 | CSVRMVGLAGGEQYF | TGCAGCGTCCGAATGGTCGGTCTAGCGGGAGGTGAGCAGTACTTC
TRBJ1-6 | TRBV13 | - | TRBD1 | CASSPDRGGSPLHF | TGTGCCAGCAGCCCTGACAGGGGTGGATCACCCCTCCACTTT
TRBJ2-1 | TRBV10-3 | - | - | CAISDPSGNEQFF | TGTGCCATCAGTGACCCGAGCGGCAATGAGCAGTTCTTC
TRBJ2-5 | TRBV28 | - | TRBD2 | CASSTRGVETQYF | TGTGCCAGCAGCACTCGGGGGGTCGAGACCCAGTACTTC
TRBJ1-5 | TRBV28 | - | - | CASSSRYREVDQPQHF | TGTGCCAGCAGTTCTAGGTACAGGGAGGTGGATCAGCCCCAGCATTTT
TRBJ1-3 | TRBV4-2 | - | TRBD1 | CASSQEGQTNTIYF | TGTGCCAGCAGCCAAGAGGGACAGACAAACACCATATATTTT